The table lists the clone carrying this T cell receptor (beta chain) with many counts. The entry originates in a study of regulatory T cells in long-lasting Graves disease. Regarding time point: newly diagnosed GD, antithyroid drugs for less than 3 months. RNA isolated from PBMCs was used to make the TCR library. This CDR3 region has 15 residues. The V and J ends lost 5 bases and 6 bases respectively, with 19 bases between them. Germline CDR1 reads SNHLY; CDR2 reads FYNNEI. Libraries of TCR beta came from iRepertoire HTBI primers plus Arm-PCR of CDR3 regions. TCRdb processed the multiplex PCR reads anew with MiXCR; each CDR3 protein has one entry. The repertoire holds around 500,000 distinct CDR3 sequences, with 9.5% to 15% as singletons. These same records also appear under a second study, on T cells in Graves' hyperthyroidism and ophthalmopathy. That paper states: Prediction of ophthalmopathy progression came a median roughly 6.4 months pre-onset.

This TCR came from a woman in her thirties with Graves disease. Sequencing was performed on peripheral blood mononuclear cells (PBMCs), taken at new diagnosis, from a patient treated with antithyroid drugs. The chain joins TRBV2 to TRBJ1-1; tentative D call: TRBD1 (6 bases). CDR3 nucleotides: TGTGCCAGCAGTAACCTTCTGGGGGCGAGATCTGAAGCTTTCTTT. It specifies CASSNLLGARSEAFF.